This passage covers 14 T cell receptor beta chains from one sample sequenced in a study of T cells expressing NK-cell markers (dated by TCRdb to between 2020 and 2021). Library prep was done by 5' RACE. The run used an Illumina HiSeq 2000. TCRdb reprocessed the reads and provides one entry for every CDR3 protein sequence; no DNA is given. The sample table holds about 390,000 distinct CDR3 sequences. The top ten clonotypes cover approximately 12% of the sample. Sequencing input: blood T cells: a sorted CD56 or NKG2C T cell subset, CD4+ or CD8+ T cells, or bulk PBMC T cells (not recorded which). The receptor source for this set is a woman between 50 and 59 years old in good health. Donor details come from another sample of the same person, matched by shared clones.

The chain uses TRBV20-1 and TRBJ2-1; lacking DNA, the TRBD2 call made by TCRdb goes unchecked. CDR1 and CDR2 from the germline V gene are DFQATT and SNEGSKA (reference sequence). The CDR3 runs 15 residues. The CDR3: CSAPASIIGYNEQFF.

The rearrangement joins TRBV5-1 to TRBJ2-1; TCRdb's assignment of TRBD2 cannot be checked, as there is no DNA. The CDR3 extends over 16 amino acids. CDR1 and CDR2 (germline): SGHRS, YFSETQ. CDR3 residues: CASSLVVGGPVNEQFF.

The genes are TRBV9 and TRBJ1-2; TCRdb's D gene call, TRBD1, goes unchecked for lack of DNA. Germline-derived CDR1 and CDR2 are SGDLS and YYNGEE. The CDR3 totals 13 residues. CDR3 region: CASSIDQGVGYTF.

The chain employs TRBV12-3 or TRBV12-4 and TRBJ2-1; TCRdb designates TRBD2, a call that cannot be tested without DNA. The CDR3 consists of 15 residues. The CDR3 protein is CASSSRTSGDNEQFF.

The V and J genes are TRBV27 and TRBJ1-2; TCRdb selects TRBD1, and the lack of DNA leaves this call unchecked. From germline, CDR1 is MNHEY and CDR2 SMNVEV (reference sequence). The CDR3 loop spans 15 amino acids. CDR3 sequence reads: CASSPDRGTNYGYTF.

The rearrangement uses TRBV12-3 or TRBV12-4 and TRBJ1-1; TCRdb lists TRBD1, though no DNA is available to test this call. The CDR3 is made up of 14 amino acids. The CDR3 loop reads CASSHQAGTTEAFF.

The rearrangement joins TRBV10-3 to TRBJ1-2. This CDR3 has 15 residues. Germline assignment: CDR1 ENHRY and CDR2 SYGVKD. CDR3 sequence reads: CAISESMVRVLGYTF.

The chain is built from TRBV6-2 or TRBV6-3 and TRBJ2-3; the TCRdb D gene call, TRBD2, has no DNA to confirm it. Germline V lookup: CDR1 MNHEY, CDR2 SVGEGT. The CDR3 spans 16 residues. CDR3: CASTTYSSGRADTQYF.

The chain combines TRBV6-6 with TRBJ2-7; TCRdb selects TRBD1, and the lack of DNA leaves this call unchecked. This CDR3 has 15 residues. Germline V CDR1 and CDR2: MNHNY, SVGAGI (reference sequence). The CDR3 reads CASSYIGGGSYEQYF.

This chain joins TRBV7-8 and TRBJ1-3. The CDR3 is made up of 15 amino acids. Germline-derived CDR1 and CDR2 are SGHVS and FQNEAQ. The CDR3 is CASSLGPNLGNTIYF.

The chain is built from TRBV20-1 and TRBJ2-3; TCRdb gives TRBD2 as the D gene, but with no DNA this cannot be confirmed. The germline gives CDR1 DFQATT, CDR2 SNEGSKA (reference sequence). CDR3 length: 14 amino acids. CDR3 region: CSARKRVNTDTQYF.

The rearrangement joins TRBV2 to TRBJ1-2. Germline V CDR1 and CDR2: SNHLY, FYNNEI. The CDR3 loop spans 15 amino acids. Here the CDR3 reads CASSLRGTANYGYTF. The variable domain in full, with the rest retrieved from reference TRBV2 and TRBJ1-2, is EPEVTQTPSHQVTQMGQEVILRCVPISNHLYFYWYRQILGQKVEFLVSFYNNEISEKSEIFDDQFSVERPDGSNFTLKIRSTKLEDSAMYFCASSLRGTANYGYTFGSGTRLTVV.

The CDR3 reads CASRAGTDGSGNTIYF. V gene TRBV6-1 combines with J gene TRBJ1-3; there is no DNA to check the TCRdb D call of TRBD1. The germline CDR1 and CDR2 sequences are MNHNS and SASEGT. The CDR3 covers 16 residues.

J is TRBJ2-1 and V is TRBV24-1; the TRBD2 assignment by TCRdb is unverifiable without DNA. The CDR3 has 15 amino acids. Germline CDR1 KGHDR, CDR2 SFDVKD. The CDR3 loop is CATSDLLAAHNEQFF.